Sequencing of this T cell receptor (beta chain) was carried out in a study of blood T cells in healthy people across ages. A second roughly 6 to 12 cycle PCR used barcoded and J-beta primers. TCRdb used MiXCR to reprocess the 5' RACE reads, holding one entry per CDR3 protein. Of 700,000 or so distinct CDR3 sequences listed, around 43% are singletons. This clonotype was observed a handful of times. The V gene's germline CDR1 is SEHNR and CDR2 FQNEAQ (reference sequence). With V trimmed by 0 bases and J by 8 bases, 7 bases remained unmatched. The CDR3 spans 16 residues. The chain employs TRBV7-9 and TRBJ2-1, with TRBD2 identical over 10 bases. This TCR derives from a man at least 80 years old in good health. Sequenced material: blood. This chain's CDR3 is CASSLALAGAGDEQFF. In DNA, the CDR3 is TGTGCCAGCAGCTTAGCGCTAGCGGGGGCAGGCGATGAGCAGTTCTTC.